This T cell receptor (beta chain) is from a study of CD8+CD57+ T cells in acquired aplastic anemia. Broader study findings: Both patients and controls carried the same twenty-nine CD8+ CDR3 sequences.

This clonotype appeared a single time. Its antigen remains unidentified. A read error may account for a junction end that differs from germline. Both TCR beta VDJ combination and CDR3 sequence profiling were carried out. Genomic DNA was the template for this profiling. TCRdb processed the reads anew with MiXCR; each CDR3 protein has one entry. The sample records approximately 260,000 distinct CDR3 sequences, approximately 80% being singletons. Patients included in sequencing had previously demonstrated CD8+CD57+ cell expansion by flow cytometry. Germline V lookup: CDR1 SGHAT, CDR2 FQNNGV. The CDR3 is 14 amino acids.

The sequenced sample was sorted CD4+, CD8+, or CD8+CD57+ T cells (not recorded which) from PBMCs. This sequence was found in a human donor with aplastic anemia. J is TRBJ2-3 and V is TRBV11-2; possibly TRBD2 for D (6 bases). CDR3 in amino acids: CASSLDRGGNTQSF. Here the CDR3 DNA reads TGTGCCAGCAGCTTAGATCGAGGAGGGAACACTCAATCTTTC.